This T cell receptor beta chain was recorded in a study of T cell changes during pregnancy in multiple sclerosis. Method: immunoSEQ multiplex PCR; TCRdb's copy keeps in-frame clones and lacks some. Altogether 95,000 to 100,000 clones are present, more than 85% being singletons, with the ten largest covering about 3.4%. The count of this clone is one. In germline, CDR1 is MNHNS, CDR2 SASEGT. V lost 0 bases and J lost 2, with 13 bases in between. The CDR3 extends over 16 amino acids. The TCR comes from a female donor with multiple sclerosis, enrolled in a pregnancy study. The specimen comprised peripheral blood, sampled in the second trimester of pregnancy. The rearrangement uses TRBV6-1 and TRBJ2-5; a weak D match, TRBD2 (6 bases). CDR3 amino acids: CASSEAGGIRQETQYF. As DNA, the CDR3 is TGTGCCAGCAGTGAAGCTGGCGGGATTAGACAAGAGACCCAGTACTTC.